This TCR beta chain was identified during a study of shared clonotypes between healthy human individuals. Study results and limitations: Genetic and exposure-history diversity was limited by the small donor number. The study generally estimated greater richness for naive than memory subsets.

Per the germline V gene, CDR1 is SGHRS and CDR2 is YFSETQ. Trimming left V 2 bases short and J 1 base short, with 12 bases between. The CDR3 length is 15 residues. Sorted-subset replicate PCRs used 150 to 200 ng of genomic DNA. This amount corresponded to 33,000 or so T cell genomes. This table comes from immunoSEQ multiplex PCR, and its TCRdb copy is limited to in-frame clones, with some not included. The data contain approximately 530,000 clones, around 96% of them seen just once; the ten biggest clones take up under 0.065%. Worth noting for this clone: The antigen is undetermined.

Material: naive CD4+ T cells sorted from blood. Specified subset: CD45RA+ positively selected. This chain joins TRBV5-1 and TRBJ2-5; possibly TRBD2 for D (7 bases). The source is a woman aged 25 to 39 in good health. The chain's CDR3 is CASSLWGGVQETQYF. CDR3 DNA sequence: TGCGCCAGCAGCTTATGGGGGGGCGTCCAAGAGACCCAGTACTTC.